Reported below is one TCR beta chain. The data originate from a study of T cell responses to AZD1222 COVID-19 vaccine. Sequencing was performed with immunoSEQ multiplex PCR; in TCRdb, only in-frame clones are kept and a portion is missing. The profile covers 120,000 or so clones, with around 87% appearing a single time and approximately 1.1% taken by the ten largest. CDR1 is SGHRS, CDR2 YFSETQ, per germline. The ends lost 7 bases at V and 1 base at J; junction bases unmatched: 5. The CDR3 runs 15 residues. The input for sequencing was peripheral blood, taken on day 0 of AZD1222 vaccination. The chain couples TRBV5-1 to TRBJ2-5, with 12 bases identical to TRBD2. The clonotype was recovered from an adult in good health. The chain's CDR3 is CASALAGGLQETQYF. Here the CDR3 DNA reads TGCGCCAGCGCACTAGCGGGGGGCCTCCAAGAGACCCAGTACTTC.